These 16 T cell receptor beta chains originate from one sample sequenced in a study of T cells after yellow fever vaccination. Via MiXCR, TCRdb re-called the 5' RACE reads, giving one row per CDR3 protein. The sample shows hundreds of thousands of distinct CDR3 sequences, roughly 13% of them seen only once. The sequencing used PBMCs, collected on the day of the yellow fever booster vaccination. The source is a man aged 25-45 years who received the YFV17D yellow fever vaccine.

There are a few counts of this clonotype. The V call is TRBV2, the J call TRBJ2-6, with D perhaps matching TRBD1 (5 bases). The CDR3 is 18 residues long. V was cut by 6 bases and J by 0 bases, with 18 bases left in between. The germline CDR1 and CDR2 sequences are SNHLY and FYNNEI. The CDR3 nucleotides are TGTGCCAGCAGAGGGTCTCCCAGGGTTGGCTCTGGGGCCAACGTCCTGACTTTC. It specifies CASRGSPRVGSGANVLTF.

Many counts were recorded for this clonotype. The chain is built from TRBV12-3 or TRBV12-4 and TRBJ2-1, with D perhaps given as TRBD1 or TRBD2 (7 bases each). Trimming cost V 11 bases and J 3 bases, with 17 bases left between them. CDR3 length: 14 residues. CDR3 in DNA: TGTGCCTCCAACCAGGGGGGGGGCTACAATGAGCAGTTCTTC. Its translation: CASNQGGGYNEQFF.

CDR3 DNA sequence: TGTGCCAGCAGTTACTCCTGGAACACTGAAGCTTTCTTT. Encoded protein: CASSYSWNTEAFF. The chain joins TRBV6-5 to TRBJ1-1; no definite D call. Between the trimmed V and J ends, which lost 0 bases and 1 base, there was a span of 3 bases. The CDR3 consists of 13 residues. Looked up from germline, CDR1 is MNHEY and CDR2 is SVGAGI.

The chain couples TRBV4-2 to TRBJ2-7; D may correspond to TRBD1 or TRBD2 (5 bases each). This CDR3 spans 15 amino acids. In germline, CDR1 is LGHNA, CDR2 YNFKEQ. Trimming pared 0 bases from V and 7 bases from J, leaving 16 bases between. CDR3 nucleotides: TGTGCCAGCAGCCAAGATCCTGGGGGAGTCCTGGAGCAGTACTTC. This encodes CASSQDPGGVLEQYF.

The chain has TRBV5-1 and TRBJ2-2; 11 bases map to TRBD2. The CDR3 extends over 14 amino acids. Germline V CDR1 and CDR2: SGHRS, YFSETQ. V lost 4 bases, J lost 7 bases, and 3 bases stayed unmatched. The CDR3 DNA sequence: TGCGCCAGCAGCGGCGGGACTAGCGGCGGGGAGCTGTTTTTT. It codes for CASSGGTSGGELFF.

The V and J genes are TRBV18 and TRBJ2-2; D gene ambiguous. In germline, CDR1 is KGHSH, CDR2 LQKENI. V lost 2 bases and J 0 bases, leaving 10 bases between the germline ends. CDR3 length: 16 amino acids. CDR3 bases: TGTGCCAGCTCACCATCACAGCTAGCGAACACCGGGGAGCTGTTTTTT. Its protein is CASSPSQLANTGELFF.

The V gene is TRBV20-1, the J gene TRBJ2-1; no clear D. V was clipped by 1 base and J by 0 bases, with 10 bases between them. Germline V gene data show CDR1 as DFQATT and CDR2 as SNEGSKA (reference sequence). There are 15 residues in the CDR3. CDR3 sequence (DNA): TGCAGTGCTAGAGTAATGAAGCGCTCCTACAATGAGCAGTTCTTC. Translation: CSARVMKRSYNEQFF.

The chain is built from TRBV27 and TRBJ2-7; TRBD2 matches at 10 bases. V lost 4 bases and J lost 6; bases outside the gene matches: 9. The CDR3 is 15 amino acids. The germline CDR1 and CDR2 sequences are MNHEY and SMNVEV (reference sequence). The CDR3 DNA reads TGTGCCAGCAGTTCCCTAGCGGGAGTGATAGGCGAGCAGTACTTC. It specifies CASSSLAGVIGEQYF.

There are a few counts of this clonotype. The gene calls are TRBV6-1 and TRBJ2-4; D ambiguous. Germline CDR1 MNHNS, CDR2 SASEGT. The CDR3 contains 15 residues. The V end lost 4 bases, the J end lost 3 bases, and 13 bases lay between the germline ends. CDR3 sequence reads: CASSAWADGKNIQYF. In DNA form, the CDR3 reads TGTGCCAGCAGTGCCTGGGCTGATGGCAAAAACATTCAGTACTTC.

Many counts were recorded for this clonotype. The chain has TRBV12-3 or TRBV12-4 and TRBJ2-5; 10 bases are shared with TRBD2. The CDR3 covers 16 residues. With 5 bases clipped from V and 7 bases from J, the junction kept 13 bases outside the gene matches. CDR3 in amino acids: CASSPPSGSSGVTQYF. CDR3 in DNA: TGTGCCAGCAGTCCCCCTAGCGGGAGCTCCGGGGTGACCCAGTACTTC.

This clonotype was observed a few times. The chain combines TRBV15 with TRBJ2-6; 7 bases agree with TRBD1. V shed 2 bases and J 1 base; nucleotides not matched to a gene: 11. CDR3 length equals 19 residues. CDR1 and CDR2 from the germline V gene are LNHNV and YYDKDF (reference sequence). The CDR3 sequence: CATSRPTGPILSGANVLTF. The CDR3 DNA is TGTGCCACCAGCAGACCGACAGGGCCCATCCTTTCTGGGGCCAACGTCCTGACTTTC.

This clonotype was seen more than once but under ten times. J is TRBJ2-3 and V is TRBV27, with D possibly being TRBD1 or TRBD2 (7 bases each). The CDR3 contains 14 residues. Trimming took 10 bases from V and 7 from J, leaving 21 bases between them. CDR1 and CDR2 from the germline V gene are MNHEY and SMNVEV (reference sequence). Here the CDR3 reads CATERGDSLNTQYF. The CDR3 DNA reads as TGTGCCACCGAACGGGGGGACAGTCTGAATACGCAGTATTTT.

CDR3 bases: TGTGCCAGCAGCCTCCTGACAGGGGATCAGCCCCAGCATTTT. Its protein is CASSLLTGDQPQHF. The rearrangement links TRBV5-6 to TRBJ1-5; 8 bases map to TRBD1. Unmatched junction bases numbered 5, after V lost 4 bases and J lost 5 bases. The CDR3 is 14 amino acids. The germline V gene has CDR1 SGHDT and CDR2 YYEEEE. Together with reference TRBV5-6 and TRBJ1-5, the CDR3 gives the full variable domain: DAGVTQSPTHLIKTRGQQVTLRCSPKSGHDTVSWYQQALGQGPQFIFQYYEEEERQRGNFPDRFSGHQFPNYSSELNVNALLLGDSALYLCASSLLTGDQPQHFGDGTRLSIL.

The chain couples TRBV5-8 to TRBJ2-1; 10 bases align to TRBD2. Germline V gene sequence: CDR1 SGHTS, CDR2 YDEGEE. The J segment lost 5 bases and the V segment lost 2 bases, leaving 4 bases of the junction unmatched. This CDR3 is built from 15 residues. DNA of the CDR3: TGTGCCAGCAGCTTACAACTAGCGGGAAACAATGAGCAGTTCTTC. As protein: CASSLQLAGNNEQFF. The full variable domain, its missing parts supplied by reference TRBV5-8 and TRBJ2-1, is EAGVTQSPTHLIKTRGQQATLRCSPISGHTSVYWYQQALGLGLQFLLWYDEGEERNRGNFPPRFSGRQFPNYSSELNVNALELEDSALYLCASSLQLAGNNEQFFGPGTRLTVL.

The chain has TRBV2 and TRBJ1-2; 7 bases line up with TRBD1. CDR1 is SNHLY and CDR2 is FYNNEI in the germline V gene. V was clipped by 0 bases and J by 2 bases; unmatched bases: 6. The CDR3 consists of 16 residues. CDR3 region: CASSEARFRGNYGYTF. Written as DNA, the CDR3 is TGTGCCAGCAGTGAAGCGCGGTTCAGGGGGAACTATGGCTACACCTTC. The whole variable domain, filled in from reference TRBV2 and TRBJ1-2, reads EPEVTQTPSHQVTQMGQEVILRCVPISNHLYFYWYRQILGQKVEFLVSFYNNEISEKSEIFDDQFSVERPDGSNFTLKIRSTKLEDSAMYFCASSEARFRGNYGYTFGSGTRLTVV.

V usage is TRBV7-2 and J usage is TRBJ2-7, with D hard to call. The CDR3 extends over 14 amino acids. The V and J ends lost 1 base and 3 bases respectively, with 10 bases between them. Germline V gene data show CDR1 as SGHTA and CDR2 as FQGNSA. CDR3 DNA: TGTGCCAGCAGCTTAGACCCGGGCTACTACGAGCAGTACTTC. Its translation: CASSLDPGYYEQYF.